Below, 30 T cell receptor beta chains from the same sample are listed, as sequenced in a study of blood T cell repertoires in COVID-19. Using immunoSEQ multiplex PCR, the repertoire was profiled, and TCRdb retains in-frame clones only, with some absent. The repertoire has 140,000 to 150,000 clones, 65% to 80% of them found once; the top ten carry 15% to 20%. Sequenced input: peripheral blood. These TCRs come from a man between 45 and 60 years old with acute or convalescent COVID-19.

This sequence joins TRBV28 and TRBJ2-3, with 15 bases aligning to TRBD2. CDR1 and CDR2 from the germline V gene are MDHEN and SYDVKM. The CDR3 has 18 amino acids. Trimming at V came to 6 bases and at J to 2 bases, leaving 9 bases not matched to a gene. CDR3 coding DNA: TGTGCCAGCAGCCCGGGACTAGCGGGAGGTTGGGACACAGATACGCAGTATTTT. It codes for CASSPGLAGGWDTDTQYF.

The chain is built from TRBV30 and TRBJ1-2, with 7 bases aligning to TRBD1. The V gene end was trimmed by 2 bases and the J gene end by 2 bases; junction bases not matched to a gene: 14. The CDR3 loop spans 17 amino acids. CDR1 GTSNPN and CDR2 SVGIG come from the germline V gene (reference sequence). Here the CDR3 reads CAWSRVYRTGENYGYTF. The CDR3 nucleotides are TGTGCCTGGAGTCGAGTGTATAGAACAGGGGAAAACTATGGCTACACCTTC. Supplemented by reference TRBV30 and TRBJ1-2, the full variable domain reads SQTIHQWPATLVQPVGSPLSLECTVEGTSNPNLYWYRQAAGRGLQLLFYSVGIGQISSEVPQNLSASRPQDRQFILSSKKLLLSDSGFYLCAWSRVYRTGENYGYTFGSGTRLTVV.

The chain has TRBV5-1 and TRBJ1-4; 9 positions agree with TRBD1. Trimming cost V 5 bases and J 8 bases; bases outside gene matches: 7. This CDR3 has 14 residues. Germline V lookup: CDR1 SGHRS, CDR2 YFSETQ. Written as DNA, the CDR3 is TGCGCCAGCAGAAGGGGACAGGGCGGGGAAAAACTGTTTTTT. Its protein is CASRRGQGGEKLFF.

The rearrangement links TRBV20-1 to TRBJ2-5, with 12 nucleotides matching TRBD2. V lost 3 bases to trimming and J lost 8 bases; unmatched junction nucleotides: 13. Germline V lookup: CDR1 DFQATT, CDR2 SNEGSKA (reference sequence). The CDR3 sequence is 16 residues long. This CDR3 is CSASVRRLAGAATQYF. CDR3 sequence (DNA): TGCAGTGCTAGTGTAAGGAGACTAGCGGGGGCGGCCACCCAGTACTTC.

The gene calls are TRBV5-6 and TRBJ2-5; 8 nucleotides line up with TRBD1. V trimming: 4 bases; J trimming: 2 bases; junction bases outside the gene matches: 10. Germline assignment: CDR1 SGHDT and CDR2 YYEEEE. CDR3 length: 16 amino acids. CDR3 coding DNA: TGTGCCAGCAGCCTTAGACAGGGGACCCTGCAAGAGACCCAGTACTTC. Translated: CASSLRQGTLQETQYF.

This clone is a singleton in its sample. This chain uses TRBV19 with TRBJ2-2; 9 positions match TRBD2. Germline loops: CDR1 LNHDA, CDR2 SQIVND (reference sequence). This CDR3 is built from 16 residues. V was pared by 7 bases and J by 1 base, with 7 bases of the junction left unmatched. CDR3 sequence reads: CASTFSGGRNTGELFF. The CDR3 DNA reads TGTGCCAGTACCTTTAGCGGGGGTAGGAACACCGGGGAGCTGTTTTTT.

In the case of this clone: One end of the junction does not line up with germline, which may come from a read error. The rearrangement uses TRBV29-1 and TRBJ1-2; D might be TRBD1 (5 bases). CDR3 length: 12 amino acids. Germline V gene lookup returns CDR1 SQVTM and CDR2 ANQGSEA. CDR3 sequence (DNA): TGCAGCGTTGAAGGTGCTCGACAGCGAACCGACTTC. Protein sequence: CSVEGARQRTDF.

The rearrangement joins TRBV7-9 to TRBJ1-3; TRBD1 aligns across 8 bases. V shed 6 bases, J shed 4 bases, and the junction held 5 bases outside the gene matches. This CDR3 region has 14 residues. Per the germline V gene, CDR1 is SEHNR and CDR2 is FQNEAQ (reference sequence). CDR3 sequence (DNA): TGTGCCAGCAGACACAGGGGGGCGGGAAACACCATATATTTT. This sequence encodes CASRHRGAGNTIYF.

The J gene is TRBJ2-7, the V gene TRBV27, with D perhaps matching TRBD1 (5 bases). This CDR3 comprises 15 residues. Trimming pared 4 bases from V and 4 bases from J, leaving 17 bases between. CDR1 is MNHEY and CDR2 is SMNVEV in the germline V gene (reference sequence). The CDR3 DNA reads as TGTGCCAGCAGTTCGAGAAGGCTAGACAGTTACGAGCAGTACTTC. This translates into CASSSRRLDSYEQYF.

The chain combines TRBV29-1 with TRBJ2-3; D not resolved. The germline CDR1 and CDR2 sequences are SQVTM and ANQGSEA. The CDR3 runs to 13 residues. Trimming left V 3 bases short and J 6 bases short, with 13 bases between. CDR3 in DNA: TGCAGCGTTGATATGGGCTTGCCGGATACGCAGTATTTT. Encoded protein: CSVDMGLPDTQYF.

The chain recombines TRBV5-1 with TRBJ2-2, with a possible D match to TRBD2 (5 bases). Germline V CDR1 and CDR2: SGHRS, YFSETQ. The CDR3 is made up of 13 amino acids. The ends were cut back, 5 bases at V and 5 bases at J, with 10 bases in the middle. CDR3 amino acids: CASREVGTGELFF. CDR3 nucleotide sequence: TGCGCCAGCAGGGAGGTGGGGACCGGGGAGCTGTTTTTT.

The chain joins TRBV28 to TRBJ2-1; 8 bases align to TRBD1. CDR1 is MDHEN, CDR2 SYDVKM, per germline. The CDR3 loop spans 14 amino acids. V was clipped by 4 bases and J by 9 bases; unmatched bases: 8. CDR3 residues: CASSSRTGWGEQFF. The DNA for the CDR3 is TGTGCCAGCAGTTCCCGGACAGGGTGGGGTGAGCAGTTCTTC.

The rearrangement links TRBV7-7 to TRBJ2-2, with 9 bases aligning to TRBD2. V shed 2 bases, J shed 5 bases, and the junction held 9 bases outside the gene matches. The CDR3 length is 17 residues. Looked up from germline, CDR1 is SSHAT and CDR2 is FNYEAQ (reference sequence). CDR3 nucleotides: TGTGCCAGCAGCTTAAGTCTTGCGGGGGGGCTGACCGGGGAGCTGTTTTTT. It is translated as CASSLSLAGGLTGELFF.

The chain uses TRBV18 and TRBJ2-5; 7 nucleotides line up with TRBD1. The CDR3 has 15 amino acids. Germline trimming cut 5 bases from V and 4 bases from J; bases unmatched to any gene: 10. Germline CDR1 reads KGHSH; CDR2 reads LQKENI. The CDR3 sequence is CASSDGQATAETQYF. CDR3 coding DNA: TGTGCCAGCTCAGACGGACAGGCGACGGCAGAGACCCAGTACTTC.

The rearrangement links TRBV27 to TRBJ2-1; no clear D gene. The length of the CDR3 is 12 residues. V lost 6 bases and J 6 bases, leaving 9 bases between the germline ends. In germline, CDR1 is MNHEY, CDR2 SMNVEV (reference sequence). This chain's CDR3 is CASRFSSNEQFF. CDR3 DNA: TGTGCCAGCAGGTTCTCGTCCAATGAGCAGTTCTTC.

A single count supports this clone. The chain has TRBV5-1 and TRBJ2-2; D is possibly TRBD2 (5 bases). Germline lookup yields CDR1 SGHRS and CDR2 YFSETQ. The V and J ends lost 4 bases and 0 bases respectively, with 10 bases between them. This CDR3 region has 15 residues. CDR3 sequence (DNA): TGCGCCAGCAGCCCAGTTAGCGCGAACACCGGGGAGCTGTTTTTT. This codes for CASSPVSANTGELFF.

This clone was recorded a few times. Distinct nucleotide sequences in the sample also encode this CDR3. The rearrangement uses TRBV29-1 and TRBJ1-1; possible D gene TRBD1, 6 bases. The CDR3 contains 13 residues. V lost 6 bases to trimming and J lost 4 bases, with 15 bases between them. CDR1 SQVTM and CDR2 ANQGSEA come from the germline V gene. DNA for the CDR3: TGCAGCGTCCGGGGGGCTGGAGGCACTGAAGCTTTCTTT. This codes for CSVRGAGGTEAFF.

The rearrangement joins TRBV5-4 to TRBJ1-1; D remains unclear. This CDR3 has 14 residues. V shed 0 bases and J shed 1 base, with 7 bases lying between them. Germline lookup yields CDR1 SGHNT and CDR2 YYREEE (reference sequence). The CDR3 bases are TGTGCCAGCAGCTTGGTCGCAGGGAACACTGAAGCTTTCTTT. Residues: CASSLVAGNTEAFF.

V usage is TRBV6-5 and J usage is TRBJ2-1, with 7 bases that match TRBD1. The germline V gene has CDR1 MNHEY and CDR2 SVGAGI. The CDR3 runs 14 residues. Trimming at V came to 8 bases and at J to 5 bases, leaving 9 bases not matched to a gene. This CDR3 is CASQSPGTDNEQFF. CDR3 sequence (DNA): TGTGCCAGCCAATCGCCGGGGACAGACAATGAGCAGTTCTTC.

The CDR3 region has the DNA TGTGCCAGCAGTGACGAGGGGACAGGACGAGATACGCAGTATTTT. Translating it yields CASSDEGTGRDTQYF. V usage is TRBV6-4 and J usage is TRBJ2-3; 8 nucleotides agree with TRBD1. This CDR3 has 15 amino acids. Germline trimming cut 2 bases from V and 5 bases from J; bases unmatched to any gene: 6. Germline loops: CDR1 MRHNA, CDR2 SNTAGT.

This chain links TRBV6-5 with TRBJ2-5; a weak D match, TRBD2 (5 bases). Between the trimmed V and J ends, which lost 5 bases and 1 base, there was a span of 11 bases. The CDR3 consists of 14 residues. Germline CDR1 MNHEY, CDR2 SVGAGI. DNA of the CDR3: TGTGCCAGCAGTCCCCCCGGGATCCAAGAGACCCAGTACTTC. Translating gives CASSPPGIQETQYF.

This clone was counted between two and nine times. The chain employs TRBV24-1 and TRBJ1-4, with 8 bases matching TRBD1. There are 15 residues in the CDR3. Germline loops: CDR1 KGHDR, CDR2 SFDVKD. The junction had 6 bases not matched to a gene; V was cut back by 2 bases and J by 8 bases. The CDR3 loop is CATSDSTGVKEKLFF. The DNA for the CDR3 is TGTGCCACCAGTGATTCGACAGGGGTGAAGGAAAAACTGTTTTTT.

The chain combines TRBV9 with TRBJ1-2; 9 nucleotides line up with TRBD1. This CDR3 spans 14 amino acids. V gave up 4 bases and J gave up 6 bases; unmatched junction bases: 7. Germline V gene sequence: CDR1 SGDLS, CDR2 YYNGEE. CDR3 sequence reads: CASSRDRAGDGYTF. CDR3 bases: TGTGCCAGCAGCCGGGACAGGGCAGGGGATGGCTACACCTTC.

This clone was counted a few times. The CDR3 loop is CASSSSVNTEAFF. The CDR3 DNA sequence: TGTGCCAGCAGTTCGTCAGTGAACACTGAAGCTTTCTTT. The chain is built from TRBV12-3 or TRBV12-4 and TRBJ1-1; D is uncertain. V was trimmed by 4 bases and J by 0 bases, leaving 6 bases between them. CDR3 length: 13 residues.

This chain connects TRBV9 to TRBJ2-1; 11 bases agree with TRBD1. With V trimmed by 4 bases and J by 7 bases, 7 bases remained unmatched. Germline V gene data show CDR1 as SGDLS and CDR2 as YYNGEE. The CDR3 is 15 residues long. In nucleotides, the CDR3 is TGTGCCAGCAGCCCCGGGACAGGGGGGGGGAATGAGCAGTTCTTC. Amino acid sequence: CASSPGTGGGNEQFF.

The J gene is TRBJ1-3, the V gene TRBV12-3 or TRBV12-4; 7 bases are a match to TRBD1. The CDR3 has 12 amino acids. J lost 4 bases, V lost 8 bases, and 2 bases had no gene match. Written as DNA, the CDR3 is TGTGCCAGCCGGACAGGAGGAAACACCATATATTTT. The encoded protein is CASRTGGNTIYF.

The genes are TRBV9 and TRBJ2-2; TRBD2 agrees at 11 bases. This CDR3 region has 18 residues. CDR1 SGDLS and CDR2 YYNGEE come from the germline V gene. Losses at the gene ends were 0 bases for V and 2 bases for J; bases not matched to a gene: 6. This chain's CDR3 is CASSVALAGGRNTGELFF. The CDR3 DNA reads TGTGCCAGCAGCGTAGCTCTAGCGGGGGGTCGAAACACCGGGGAGCTGTTTTTT.

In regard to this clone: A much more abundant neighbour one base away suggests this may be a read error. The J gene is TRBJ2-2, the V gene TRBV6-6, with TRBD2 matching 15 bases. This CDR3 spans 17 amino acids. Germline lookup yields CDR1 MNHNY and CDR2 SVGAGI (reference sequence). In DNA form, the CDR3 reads TGTGCCAGCAGTCGGACTAGCGGGGGGGTAGGCACCAGGGAGCTGTTTTTT. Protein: CASSRTSGGVGTRELFF.

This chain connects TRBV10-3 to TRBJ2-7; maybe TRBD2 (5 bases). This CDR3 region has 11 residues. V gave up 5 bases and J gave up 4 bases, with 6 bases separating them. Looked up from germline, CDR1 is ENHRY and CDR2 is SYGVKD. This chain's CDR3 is CAISPGYEQYF. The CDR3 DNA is TGTGCCATCAGTCCGGGGTACGAGCAGTACTTC.

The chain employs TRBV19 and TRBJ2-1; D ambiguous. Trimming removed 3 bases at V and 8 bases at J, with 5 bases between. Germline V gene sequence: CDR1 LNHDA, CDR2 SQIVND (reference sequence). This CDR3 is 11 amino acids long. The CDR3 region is CASSMSYEQFF. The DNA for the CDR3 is TGTGCCAGTAGTATGAGCTATGAGCAGTTCTTC.